This T cell receptor (beta chain) derives from a study of shared clonotypes between healthy human individuals. General study points: Sequencing depth was a factor that was expected to affect clonotype sharing among donors. Limitation of the genetic and exposure-history diversity represented came from the few donors.

Produced via immunoSEQ multiplex PCR; TCRdb's table is partial and in-frame only. The sample holds 1.5 million to 1.9 million clones, around 98% seen once. The CDR3 sequence is 16 residues long. The germline V gene encodes CDR1 MNHEY and CDR2 SVGAGI. V shed 0 bases, J shed 3 bases, and the junction held 3 bases outside the gene matches. This clone was observed once. Its antigen is currently unknown. This clonotype was sampled from a man under 40 in good health. V usage is TRBV6-5 and J usage is TRBJ1-4; 8 nucleotides agree with TRBD1. Source material: naive CD4+ T cells sorted from blood. Subset noted: CD45RA+ positively selected. CDR3 nucleotides: TGTGCCAGCAGTTACTCCCCGACAGGGGCTAATGAAAAACTGTTTTTT. As protein: CASSYSPTGANEKLFF.